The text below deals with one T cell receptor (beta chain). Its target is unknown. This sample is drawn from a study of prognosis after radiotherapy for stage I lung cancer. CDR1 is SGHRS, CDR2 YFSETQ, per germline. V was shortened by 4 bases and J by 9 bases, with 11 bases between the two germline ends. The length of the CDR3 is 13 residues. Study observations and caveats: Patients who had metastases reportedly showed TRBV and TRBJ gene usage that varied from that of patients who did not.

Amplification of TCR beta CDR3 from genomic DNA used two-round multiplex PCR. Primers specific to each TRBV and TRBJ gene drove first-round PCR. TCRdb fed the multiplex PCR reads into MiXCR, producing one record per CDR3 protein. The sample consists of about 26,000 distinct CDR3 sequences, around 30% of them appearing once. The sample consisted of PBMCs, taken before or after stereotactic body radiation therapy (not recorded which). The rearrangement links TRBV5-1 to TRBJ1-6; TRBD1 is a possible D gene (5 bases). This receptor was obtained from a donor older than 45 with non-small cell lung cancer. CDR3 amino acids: CASSGGDCSPLHF. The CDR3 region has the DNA TGCGCCAGCAGCGGGGGGGATTGTTCACCCCTCCACTTT.